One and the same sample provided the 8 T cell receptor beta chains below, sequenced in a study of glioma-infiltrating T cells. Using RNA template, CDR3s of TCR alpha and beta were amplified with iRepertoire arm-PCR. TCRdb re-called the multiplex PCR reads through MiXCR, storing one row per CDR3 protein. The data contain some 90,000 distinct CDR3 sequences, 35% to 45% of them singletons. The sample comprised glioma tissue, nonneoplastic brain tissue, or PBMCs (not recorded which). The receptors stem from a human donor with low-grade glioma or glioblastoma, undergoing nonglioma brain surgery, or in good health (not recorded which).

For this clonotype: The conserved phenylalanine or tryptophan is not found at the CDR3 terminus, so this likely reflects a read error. The CDR3 is CASRISSEQYL. The CDR3 nucleotides are TGTGCCAGCAGAATCAGTAGTGAGCAGTACCTA. The chain has TRBV6-1 and TRBJ2-7; D gene uncertain. V was trimmed by 6 bases and J by 7 bases, leaving 10 bases between them. Germline CDR1 reads MNHNS; CDR2 reads SASEGT. This CDR3 contains 11 residues.

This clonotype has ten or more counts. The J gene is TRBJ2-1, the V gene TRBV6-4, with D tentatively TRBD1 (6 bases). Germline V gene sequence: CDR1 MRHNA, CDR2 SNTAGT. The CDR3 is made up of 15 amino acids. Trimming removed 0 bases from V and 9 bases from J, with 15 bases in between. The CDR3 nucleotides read TGTGCCAGCAGTGACTCGGGGACAACCCCTACTGAGCAGTTCTTC. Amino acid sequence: CASSDSGTTPTEQFF.

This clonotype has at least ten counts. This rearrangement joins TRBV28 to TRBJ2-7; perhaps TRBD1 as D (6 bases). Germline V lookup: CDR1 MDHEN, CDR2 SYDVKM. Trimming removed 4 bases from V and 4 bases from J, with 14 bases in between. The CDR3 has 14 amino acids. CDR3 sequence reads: CASSYRVGAYEQYF. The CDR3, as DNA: TGTGCCAGCAGTTACAGGGTCGGGGCTTACGAGCAGTACTTC.

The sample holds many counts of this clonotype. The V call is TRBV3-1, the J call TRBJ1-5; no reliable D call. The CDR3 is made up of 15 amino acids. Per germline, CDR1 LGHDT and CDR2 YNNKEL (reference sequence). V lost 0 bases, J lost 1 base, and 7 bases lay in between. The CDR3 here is CASSQDSGSNQPQHF. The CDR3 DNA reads TGTGCCAGCAGCCAAGATTCCGGCAGCAATCAGCCCCAGCATTTT.

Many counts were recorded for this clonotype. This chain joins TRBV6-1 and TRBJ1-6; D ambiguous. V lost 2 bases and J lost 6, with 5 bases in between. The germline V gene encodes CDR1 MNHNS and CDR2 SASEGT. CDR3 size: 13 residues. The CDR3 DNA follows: TGTGCCAGCAGTGAACCGGGTAATTCACCCCTCCACTTT. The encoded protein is CASSEPGNSPLHF.

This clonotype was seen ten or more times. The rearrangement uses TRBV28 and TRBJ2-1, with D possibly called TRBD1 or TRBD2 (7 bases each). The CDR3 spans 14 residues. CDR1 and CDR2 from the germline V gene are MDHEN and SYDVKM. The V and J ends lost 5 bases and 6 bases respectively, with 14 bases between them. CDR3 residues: CASSQAGQPNEQFF. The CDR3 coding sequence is TGTGCCAGCAGTCAAGCGGGACAGCCCAATGAGCAGTTCTTC.

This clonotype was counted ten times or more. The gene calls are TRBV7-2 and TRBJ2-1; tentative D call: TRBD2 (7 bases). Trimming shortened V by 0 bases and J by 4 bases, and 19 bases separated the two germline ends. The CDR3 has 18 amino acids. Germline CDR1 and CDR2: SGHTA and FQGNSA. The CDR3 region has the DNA TGTGCCAGCAGCTTAGCGGGGGGGGGCAATTCGGGATACAATGAGCAGTTCTTC. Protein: CASSLAGGGNSGYNEQFF.

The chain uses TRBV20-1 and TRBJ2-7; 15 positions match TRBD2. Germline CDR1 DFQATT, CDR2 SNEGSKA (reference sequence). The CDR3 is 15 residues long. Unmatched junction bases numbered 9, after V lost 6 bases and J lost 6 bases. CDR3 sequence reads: CSAPGLAGGLSEQYF. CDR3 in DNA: TGCAGTGCCCCGGGACTAGCGGGGGGCCTGAGCGAGCAGTACTTC.